This is a list of T cell receptor beta chains from one sample in a study of PD-1 blockade in classical Hodgkin lymphoma. Sequencing used immunoSEQ multiplex PCR; TCRdb keeps in-frame clones, though not all of them. This sample carries 23,000 or so clones, around 74% of them seen once, and the ten largest clones take 30%. The material was peripheral blood mononuclear cells (PBMCs), obtained before the fourth cycle of nivolumab. Source of these receptors: a human donor with classical Hodgkin lymphoma. Each CDR3 is given with its conserved first and last residue. Fields, in order: clone size, D gene, J gene, V gene, CDR3 DNA, CDR3 protein. The D gene is left open where the match is weak. Size is stated for part of the rows, as once, few or many counts, or as a class when the clone is expanded.

>-|TRBD1|TRBJ1-2|TRBV27
TGTGCCAGCAGTCCGACAGGGGGTGGCTACACCTTC
CASSPTGGGYTF
>-|TRBD2|TRBJ2-1|TRBV19
TGTGCCAGTAGGACAACTAGCGGTTACAATGAGCAGTTCTTC
CASRTTSGYNEQFF
>-|-|TRBJ2-1|TRBV5-6
TGTGCCAGCAGCTTGGATCTTGAGCAGTTCTTC
CASSLDLEQFF
>-|-|TRBJ1-2|TRBV6-6
TGTGCCAGCGGCGGGCCGACTCGTGAAGGCTACACCTTC
CASGGPTREGYTF
>-|-|TRBJ2-1|TRBV7-2
TGTGCCAGCAGCTCTGGATCGAGCTCCTACAATGAGCAGTTCTTC
CASSSGSSSYNEQFF
>-|TRBD1|TRBJ1-2|TRBV6-1
TGTGCCAGCAGTGCAGACAGGGGGCTGGATGGCTACACCTTC
CASSADRGLDGYTF
>-|-|TRBJ1-3|TRBV7-9
TGTGCCAGCAGCCCTGGACAGCCAAGGGGGGGAAACACCATATATTTT
CASSPGQPRGGNTIYF
>few|-|TRBJ1-6|TRBV7-2
TGTGCCAGCAGCTTAGGAGCGCTCGGGCCCCTCCACTTT
CASSLGALGPLHF
>once|-|TRBJ2-5|TRBV25-1
TGTGCCAGCAGTGTTCTAGGGGGGGACCAAGAGACCCAGTACTTC
CASSVLGGDQETQYF
>-|-|TRBJ2-3|TRBV10-1
TGCGCCAGCAGGGACCTGGGCACAGATACGCAGTATTTT
CASRDLGTDTQYF
>medium-sized|TRBD1|TRBJ1-2|TRBV18
TGTGCCAGCTCACCAGAGACAGGGGACGGCTACACCTTC
CASSPETGDGYTF
>-|TRBD1|TRBJ1-1|TRBV29-1
TGCAGCGTTCGGACAGGGGCGGGGAACACTGAAGCTTTCTTT
CSVRTGAGNTEAFF
>-|-|TRBJ1-1|TRBV6-1
TGTGCCAGCAGTGAAGGGCGCCTCATGAACACTGAAGCTTTCTTT
CASSEGRLMNTEAFF
>medium-sized|-|TRBJ1-2|TRBV5-6
TGTGCCAGCAGCCAGGGACATCCCGATCCATCTGGCTACACCTTC
CASSQGHPDPSGYTF
>few|-|TRBJ1-1|TRBV25-1
TGTGCCAGCAGTGAACAGGGCCCTGAAGCTTTCTTT
CASSEQGPEAFF
>few|TRBD2|TRBJ2-3|TRBV5-5
TGTGCCAGCAGCAGAATAGCGGGAGCTAGCACAGATACGCAGTATTTT
CASSRIAGASTDTQYF
>few|-|TRBJ2-1|TRBV30
TGTGCCTGCCGTAAAGGGGCGGGAAATGAGCAGTTCTTC
CACRKGAGNEQFF
>-|TRBD1|TRBJ1-2|TRBV6-5
TGTGCCAGCAGTCTCCGGAGGACAGGGAACTATGGCTACACCTTC
CASSLRRTGNYGYTF
>medium-sized|-|TRBJ1-2|TRBV6-1
TGTGCCAGCAGTGAGGTAGAAGGTGGTCGGACTAACTATGGCTACACCTTC
CASSEVEGGRTNYGYTF
>-|TRBD1|TRBJ1-1|TRBV18
TGTGCCAGCTCACCAGAGGCCGGACAGGGGACAGCTTTCTTT
CASSPEAGQGTAFF
>-|-|TRBJ2-3|TRBV9
TGTGCCAGCAGCGTAGGAGACGGATCGCAGTATTTT
CASSVGDGSQYF
>-|TRBD1|TRBJ2-7|TRBV29-1
TGCAGCGTGGGGGGCGGACAGGGCCACGAGCAGTACTTC
CSVGGGQGHEQYF
>few|-|TRBJ2-5|TRBV5-5
TGTGCCAGCAGCTTGGATCTCGCCCAAGAGACCCAGTACTTC
CASSLDLAQETQYF
>-|-|TRBJ1-5|TRBV27
TGTGCCAGCAGTTTTTTATCTAGCAATCAGCCCCAGCATTTT
CASSFLSSNQPQHF
>-|TRBD1|TRBJ2-1|TRBV6-5
TGTGCCAGCAGTTACTCCGGACAGGGGAACAATGAGCAGTTCTTC
CASSYSGQGNNEQFF
>-|TRBD1|TRBJ2-1|TRBV6-4
TGTGCCAGCAGTGACTCGACAGGGGGCTACAATGAGCAGTTCTTC
CASSDSTGGYNEQFF
>-|TRBD1|TRBJ1-2|TRBV7-2
TGTGCCAGCAGCTTGGGACAGGGCTATGGCTACACCTTC
CASSLGQGYGYTF
>-|TRBD1|TRBJ1-5|TRBV5-6
TGTGCCAGCAGCTTGAACAGGGGCTTTCAGCCCCAGCATTTT
CASSLNRGFQPQHF
>-|-|TRBJ1-4|TRBV19
TGTGCCAGTAGCAGGCCTACAACTAATGAAAAACTGTTTTTT
CASSRPTTNEKLFF
>-|-|TRBJ1-2|TRBV28
TGTGCCAGCAGTTTAACAAGGGCCTACACCTTC
CASSLTRAYTF
>-|-|TRBJ1-1|TRBV2
TGTGCCAGCAGGGTAAACAGGAACACTGAAGCTTTCTTT
CASRVNRNTEAFF